This T cell receptor beta chain was profiled in a study of OX40 agonist ivuxolimab in advanced cancers. Study as a whole: Patients were infused with ivuxolimab every 2 weeks at 0.01 to 10 mg/kg. Dose-escalation subjects each had hepatocellular carcinoma, melanoma, renal cell or head and neck cancer. General study results and limits: Individuals who were partial responders at 0.1-3.0 mg/kg had clonal expansion that ranked among the lowest.

Details on this clone: Its antigen is as yet unknown.

Deletions cut 4 bases from V and 0 bases from J, with 13 bases between. Germline V gene sequence: CDR1 ENHRY, CDR2 SYGVKD. The CDR3 length is 15 residues. Some clones are missing from TCRdb's copy, which holds only in-frame ones; the method was immunoSEQ multiplex PCR. The table lists under 50,000 clones, almost 90% of them singletons, with about 7.8% in the top ten. This sample comprised CD4+ or CD8+ T cells sorted from blood, obtained in a trial of the OX40 agonist ivuxolimab. This sequence originates from an adult with an advanced solid tumor such as melanoma, head and neck, liver or kidney cancer. The chain joins TRBV10-3 to TRBJ2-7; the D call may be TRBD1 or TRBD2 (5 bases each). DNA of the CDR3: TGTGCCATCAGTGCCGGCGGGCAGGGCTCCTACGAGCAGTACTTC. This gives the protein CAISAGGQGSYEQYF.